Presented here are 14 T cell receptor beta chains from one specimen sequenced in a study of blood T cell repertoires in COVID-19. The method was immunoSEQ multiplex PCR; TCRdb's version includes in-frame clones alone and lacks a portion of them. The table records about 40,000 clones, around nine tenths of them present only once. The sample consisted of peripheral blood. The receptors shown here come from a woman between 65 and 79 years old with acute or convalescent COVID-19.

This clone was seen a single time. CDR3 coding DNA: TGTGCCACCAGCACCGTCTTAGCGGATGAGCAGTTCTTC. Its translation is CATSTVLADEQFF. The chain combines TRBV15 with TRBJ2-1; the D gene is possibly TRBD2 (6 bases). The CDR3 has 13 amino acids. Germline loops: CDR1 LNHNV, CDR2 YYDKDF (reference sequence). V lost 4 bases to trimming and J lost 8 bases, with 12 bases between them.

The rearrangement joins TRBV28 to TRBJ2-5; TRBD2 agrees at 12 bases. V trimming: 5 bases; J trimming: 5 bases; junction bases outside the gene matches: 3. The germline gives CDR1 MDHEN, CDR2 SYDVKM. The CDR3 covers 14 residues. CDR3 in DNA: TGTGCCAGCAGTCTGACTAGCGGGGGTGAGACCCAGTACTTC. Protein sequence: CASSLTSGGETQYF. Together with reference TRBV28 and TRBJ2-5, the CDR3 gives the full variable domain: DVKVTQSSRYLVKRTGEKVFLECVQDMDHENMFWYRQDPGLGLRLIYFSYDVKMKEKGDIPEGYSVSREKKERFSLILESASTNQTSMYLCASSLTSGGETQYFGPGTRLLVL.

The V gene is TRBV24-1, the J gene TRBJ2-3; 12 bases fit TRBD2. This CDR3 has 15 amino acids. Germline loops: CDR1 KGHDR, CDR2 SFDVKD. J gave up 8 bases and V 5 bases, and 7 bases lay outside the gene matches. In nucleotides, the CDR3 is TGTGCCACCAGTGCATCTAGCGGGGGGGCTGGTACGCAGTATTTT. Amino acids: CATSASSGGAGTQYF.

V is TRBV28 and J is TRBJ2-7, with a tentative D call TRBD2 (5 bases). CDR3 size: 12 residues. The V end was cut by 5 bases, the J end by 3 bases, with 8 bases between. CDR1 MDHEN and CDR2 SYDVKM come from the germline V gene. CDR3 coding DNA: TGTGCCAGCAGTAAGCGGCTCTACGAGCAGTACGTC. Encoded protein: CASSKRLYEQYV.

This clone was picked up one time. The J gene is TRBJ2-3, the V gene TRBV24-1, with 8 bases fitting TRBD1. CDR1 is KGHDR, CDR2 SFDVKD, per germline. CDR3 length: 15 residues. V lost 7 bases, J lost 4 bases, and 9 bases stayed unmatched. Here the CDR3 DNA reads TGTGCCACCAGCTTCTCGGGACAGGCTTCAGATACGCAGTATTTT. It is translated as CATSFSGQASDTQYF.

The CDR3 reads CASSANQAGTYNEQFF. CDR3 DNA sequence: TGTGCCAGCAGCGCTAATCAAGCGGGGACCTACAATGAGCAGTTCTTC. The chain is built from TRBV3-1 (or the pseudogene TRBV3-2) and TRBJ2-1; 7 bases line up with TRBD2. V shed 5 bases and J 2 bases; nucleotides not matched to a gene: 9. The CDR3 sequence is 16 residues long. Germline-derived CDR1 and CDR2 are LGHDT and YNNKEL (reference sequence).

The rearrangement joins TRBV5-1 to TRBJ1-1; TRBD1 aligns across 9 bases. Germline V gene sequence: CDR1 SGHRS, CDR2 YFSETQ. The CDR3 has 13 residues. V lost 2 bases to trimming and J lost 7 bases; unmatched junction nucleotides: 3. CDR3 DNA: TGCGCCAGCAGCTTTACAGGGGGCGGTGAAGCTTTCTTT. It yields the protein CASSFTGGGEAFF.

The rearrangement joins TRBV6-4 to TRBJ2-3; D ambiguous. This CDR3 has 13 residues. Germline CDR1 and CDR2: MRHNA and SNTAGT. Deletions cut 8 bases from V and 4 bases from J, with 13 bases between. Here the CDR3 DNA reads TGTGCCAGCGCCGTCGAAGGAGCAGATACGCAGTATTTT. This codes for CASAVEGADTQYF.

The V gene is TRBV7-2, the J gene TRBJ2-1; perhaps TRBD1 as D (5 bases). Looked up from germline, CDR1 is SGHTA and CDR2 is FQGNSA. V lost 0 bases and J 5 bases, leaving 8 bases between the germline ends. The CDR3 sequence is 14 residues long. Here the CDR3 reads CASSLARRDNEQFF. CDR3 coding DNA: TGTGCCAGCAGCTTAGCGCGCAGGGACAATGAGCAGTTCTTC.

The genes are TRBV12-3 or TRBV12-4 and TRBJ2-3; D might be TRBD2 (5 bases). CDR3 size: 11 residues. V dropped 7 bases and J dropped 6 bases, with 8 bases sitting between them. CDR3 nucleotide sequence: TGTGCCAGCACCAGAGGGGATACGCAGTATTTT. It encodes CASTRGDTQYF.

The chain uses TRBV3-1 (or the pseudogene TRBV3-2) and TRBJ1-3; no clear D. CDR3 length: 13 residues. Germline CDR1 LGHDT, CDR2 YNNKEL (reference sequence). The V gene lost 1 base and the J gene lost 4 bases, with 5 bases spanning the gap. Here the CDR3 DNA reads TGTGCCAGCAGCCAAGTCCCGGGAAACACCATATATTTT. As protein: CASSQVPGNTIYF.

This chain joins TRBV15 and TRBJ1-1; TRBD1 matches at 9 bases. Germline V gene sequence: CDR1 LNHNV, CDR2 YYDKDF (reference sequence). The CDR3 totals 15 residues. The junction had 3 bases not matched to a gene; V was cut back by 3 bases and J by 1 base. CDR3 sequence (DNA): TGTGCCACCAGCAGGGGGACAGGGCGGAACACTGAAGCTTTCTTT. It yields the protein CATSRGTGRNTEAFF.

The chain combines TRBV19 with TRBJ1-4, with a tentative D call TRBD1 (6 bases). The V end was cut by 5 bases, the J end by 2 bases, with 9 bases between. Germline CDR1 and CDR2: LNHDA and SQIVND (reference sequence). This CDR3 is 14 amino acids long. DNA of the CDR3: TGTGCCAGTAGTTACAGGGCTACTAATGAAAAACTGTTTTTT. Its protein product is CASSYRATNEKLFF. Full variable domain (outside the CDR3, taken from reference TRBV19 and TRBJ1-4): DGGITQSPKYLFRKEGQNVTLSCEQNLNHDAMYWYRQDPGQGLRLIYYSQIVNDFQKGDIAEGYSVSREKKESFPLTVTSAQKNPTAFYLCASSYRATNEKLFFGSGTQLSVL.

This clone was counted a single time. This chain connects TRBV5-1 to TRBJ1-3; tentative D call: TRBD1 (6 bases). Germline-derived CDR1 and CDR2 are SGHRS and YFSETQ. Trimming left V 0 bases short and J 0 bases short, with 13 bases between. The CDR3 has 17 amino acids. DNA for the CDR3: TGCGCCAGCAGCTTGGCCACGGCAGGGGTCTCTGGAAACACCATATATTTT. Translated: CASSLATAGVSGNTIYF.